This T cell receptor (beta chain) was documented in a study of cytomegalovirus exposure and HLA in healthy donors. The junction had 4 bases not matched to a gene; V was cut back by 7 bases and J by 3 bases. CDR1 is ENHRY, CDR2 SYGVKD, per germline. This CDR3 has 14 amino acids. The PCR had 60 Vbeta and 13 Jbeta primers. The protocol was immunoSEQ multiplex PCR, while the TCRdb copy is restricted to in-frame clones and leaves out a portion. Reported are some 130,000 clones; the ten largest clones contain approximately 1.8%. The V gene is TRBV10-3, the J gene TRBJ2-2; 8 bases are a match to TRBD2. Sequenced sample: PBMCs. This clonotype originated in a man aged 18 to 35 in good health and CMV-seronegative. Here the CDR3 DNA reads TGTGCCATCAAGGGACTAGAAGACACCGGGGAGCTGTTTTTT. Translation gives CAIKGLEDTGELFF.